A single sample gave rise to the 18 T cell receptor beta chains below, sequenced in a study of blood T cell repertoires in COVID-19 (TCRdb year 2020). The protocol used for the library was the immunoSEQ multiplex PCR assay. TCRdb carries this immuneACCESS record with in-frame sequences only. Its versions omit some clonotypes, under half of them owing to an unresolved V gene in the studies checked, with the rest unexplained. The sample table contains about 130,000 clones; only one count was recorded for around 88% of them. Over 9% of the sample is held by the ten biggest clonotypes. Sample: peripheral blood. Every receptor here comes from a man aged 45-65 years with acute or convalescent COVID-19.

V and J are TRBV9 and TRBJ1-2, with D possibly TRBD1 on 5 matching bases. Germline CDR1 SGDLS, CDR2 YYNGEE. The CDR3 sequence is 19 residues long. V gave up 0 bases and J gave up 0 bases, with 21 bases separating them. CDR3 loop: CASSVVAGPTKSSNYGYTF. The CDR3, as DNA: TGTGCCAGCAGCGTAGTAGCAGGGCCTACTAAATCCTCTAACTATGGCTACACCTTC.

The genes are TRBV6-1 and TRBJ1-2, with D possibly TRBD1 on 5 matching bases. This CDR3 comprises 14 residues. Germline lookup yields CDR1 MNHNS and CDR2 SASEGT. Trimming shortened V by 3 bases and J by 5 bases, and 13 bases separated the two germline ends. The CDR3 DNA sequence: TGTGCCAGCAGTGAGTCCGGGGGTTTGTATGGCTACACCTTC. Encoded protein: CASSESGGLYGYTF.

The chain is built from TRBV10-1 and TRBJ2-7, with 9 bases fitting TRBD1. CDR1 is WNHNN and CDR2 is SYGVQD in the germline V gene (reference sequence). The CDR3 sequence is 15 residues long. V lost 6 bases and J lost 3; bases outside the gene matches: 9. CDR3 DNA sequence: TGCGCCAGCAGCGACCCGGGACAGGGTAGCTACGAGCAGTACTTC. Encoded protein: CASSDPGQGSYEQYF.

This chain links TRBV2 with TRBJ2-2; tentative D call: TRBD2 (5 bases). Trimming pared 3 bases from V and 2 bases from J, leaving 13 bases between. Germline values: CDR1 SNHLY, CDR2 FYNNEI. The CDR3 extends over 16 amino acids. The CDR3 DNA sequence: TGTGCCAGCAGTGATCCCCGCGCGGGTAACACCGGGGAGCTGTTTTTT. Its translation is CASSDPRAGNTGELFF.

The V and J genes are TRBV5-6 and TRBJ1-5; tentative D call: TRBD1 (5 bases). The CDR3 covers 15 residues. Germline V gene sequence: CDR1 SGHDT, CDR2 YYEEEE. The ends were cut back, 6 bases at V and 1 base at J, with 14 bases in the middle. The CDR3 protein is CASTPGGGSNQPQHF. CDR3 sequence (DNA): TGTGCCAGCACCCCCGGGGGAGGGAGCAATCAGCCCCAGCATTTT.

V and J are TRBV9 and TRBJ2-3; 12 nucleotides line up with TRBD2. Germline trimming cut 7 bases from V and 6 bases from J; bases unmatched to any gene: 6. Per the germline V gene, CDR1 is SGDLS and CDR2 is YYNGEE. The length of the CDR3 is 14 residues. CDR3 protein: CASSSLAGGDTQYF. DNA of the CDR3: TGTGCCAGCTCTTCACTAGCGGGGGGTGATACGCAGTATTTT.

The V gene is TRBV19, the J gene TRBJ2-1; 14 positions agree with TRBD2. The CDR3 sequence is 18 residues long. J gave up 0 bases and V 6 bases, and 7 bases lay outside the gene matches. CDR1 LNHDA and CDR2 SQIVND come from the germline V gene (reference sequence). The CDR3 reads CASREGLAGEFSYNEQFF. For the CDR3, the DNA is TGTGCCAGTAGAGAGGGACTAGCGGGAGAGTTCTCCTACAATGAGCAGTTCTTC.

The chain has TRBV11-2 and TRBJ1-1; D not certain. The V end lost 4 bases, the J end lost 6 bases, and 12 bases lay between the germline ends. This CDR3 has 13 residues. The germline CDR1 and CDR2 sequences are SGHAT and FQNNGV. The CDR3 reads CASSSLERAEAFF. The CDR3 nucleotides are TGTGCCAGCAGCTCCTTAGAGCGCGCTGAAGCTTTCTTT.

This chain joins TRBV2 and TRBJ1-1; 7 nucleotides agree with TRBD1. This CDR3 has 15 amino acids. Trimming cost V 4 bases and J 2 bases; bases outside gene matches: 7. CDR1 SNHLY and CDR2 FYNNEI come from the germline V gene. CDR3 residues: CASSAVDRANTEAFF. The CDR3, as DNA: TGTGCCAGCAGTGCCGTAGACAGGGCAAACACTGAAGCTTTCTTT. The full variable domain, its missing parts supplied by reference TRBV2 and TRBJ1-1, is EPEVTQTPSHQVTQMGQEVILRCVPISNHLYFYWYRQILGQKVEFLVSFYNNEISEKSEIFDDQFSVERPDGSNFTLKIRSTKLEDSAMYFCASSAVDRANTEAFFGQGTRLTVV.

The chain uses TRBV5-1 and TRBJ1-1; perhaps TRBD1 as D (5 bases). V lost 4 bases and J lost 0, with 13 bases in between. The CDR3 runs 15 residues. CDR1 is SGHRS, CDR2 YFSETQ, per germline. CDR3 coding DNA: TGCGCCAGCAGCGCCCGGACGGGGGTGAACACTGAAGCTTTCTTT. Encoded protein: CASSARTGVNTEAFF.

The chain carries TRBV28 and TRBJ2-7, with 7 bases aligning to TRBD2. Unmatched junction bases numbered 4, after V lost 5 bases and J lost 0 bases. The length of the CDR3 is 14 residues. Per germline, CDR1 MDHEN and CDR2 SYDVKM. The CDR3 loop is CASSPSGSSYEQYF. The CDR3 coding sequence is TGTGCCAGCAGTCCTAGCGGAAGCTCCTACGAGCAGTACTTC.

This chain uses TRBV19 with TRBJ1-1; D remains ambiguous. Germline CDR1 reads LNHDA; CDR2 reads SQIVND (reference sequence). This CDR3 has 14 residues. Trimming took 3 bases from V and 0 from J, leaving 8 bases between them. Here the CDR3 reads CASSIRVMNTEAFF. DNA for the CDR3: TGTGCCAGTAGTATCCGGGTCATGAACACTGAAGCTTTCTTT.

This clone was seen only a few times. This sequence joins TRBV28 and TRBJ2-7; possible D gene TRBD1, 5 bases. The CDR3 runs to 15 residues. CDR1 is MDHEN and CDR2 is SYDVKM in the germline V gene. Trimming left V 7 bases short and J 3 bases short, with 19 bases between. CDR3 coding DNA: TGTGCCAGCACCACCCGTGGGGCAGCAGGCTACGAGCAGTACTTC. It specifies CASTTRGAAGYEQYF. The full variable domain, its missing parts supplied by reference TRBV28 and TRBJ2-7, is DVKVTQSSRYLVKRTGEKVFLECVQDMDHENMFWYRQDPGLGLRLIYFSYDVKMKEKGDIPEGYSVSREKKERFSLILESASTNQTSMYLCASTTRGAAGYEQYFGPGTRLTVT.

The chain recombines TRBV19 with TRBJ1-1; no clear D gene. This CDR3 contains 13 residues. The V gene's germline CDR1 is LNHDA and CDR2 SQIVND (reference sequence). V lost 4 bases and J 4 bases, leaving 10 bases between the germline ends. The CDR3 nucleotides read TGTGCCAGTAGTAATCAGGTCGGCACTGAAGCTTTCTTT. It is translated as CASSNQVGTEAFF.

V gene TRBV15 combines with J gene TRBJ2-7, with no clear D. The CDR3 is made up of 13 amino acids. Germline-derived CDR1 and CDR2 are LNHNV and YYDKDF (reference sequence). V was shortened by 0 bases and J by 3 bases, with 6 bases between the two germline ends. The CDR3 region has the DNA TGTGCCACCAGCAGAGATGTTCACTACGAGCAGTACTTC. Its translation is CATSRDVHYEQYF. The variable domain in full, with the rest retrieved from reference TRBV15 and TRBJ2-7, is DAMVIQNPRYQVTQFGKPVTLSCSQTLNHNVMYWYQQKSSQAPKLLFHYYDKDFNNEADTPDNFQSRRPNTSFCFLDIRSPGLGDTAMYLCATSRDVHYEQYFGPGTRLTVT.

This clone was seen once. This rearrangement joins TRBV12-2 to TRBJ2-2; TRBD2 is taken as the D call from the table, unchecked against the DNA. TRBV12-2 is given as a pseudogene. This CDR3 is built from 19 residues. As DNA, the CDR3 is TGTGCAAGTCGCTTAGCAAGGTGGTGGGGTCTAGCGGGCACCGGGGAGCTGTTTTTT. This encodes CASRLARWWGLAGTGELFF.

The chain employs TRBV21-1 and TRBJ2-1; no check of the table's D call, TRBD2, against the DNA was made. TRBV21-1 is a pseudogene. The CDR3 is 19 residues long. Here the CDR3 reads CASSKWRGGIAGSHNEQFF. CDR3 DNA: TGTGCCAGCAGCAAATGGAGGGGAGGGATAGCGGGGAGCCACAATGAGCAGTTCTTC.

The chain carries TRBV5-1 and TRBJ2-1, with a weak D call TRBD2 (5 bases). Trimming left V 0 bases short and J 1 base short, with 8 bases between. The CDR3 contains 15 residues. Germline V gene sequence: CDR1 SGHRS, CDR2 YFSETQ. The CDR3 protein is CASSLAEGSYNEQFF. CDR3 nucleotides: TGCGCCAGCAGCTTGGCTGAGGGTTCCTACAATGAGCAGTTCTTC.